These 16 T cell receptor beta chains came from one sample sequenced in a study of blood T cell repertoires in COVID-19. Produced via immunoSEQ multiplex PCR; TCRdb's table is partial and in-frame only. The sample gives about 140,000 clones, nearly 90% of which show up once; about 1.7% is in the top ten. Sequenced input: peripheral blood. Receptors originate from a man between 65 and 85 years old with acute or convalescent COVID-19.

The rearrangement links TRBV4-2 to TRBJ1-2; D gene unclear. The length of the CDR3 is 16 residues. Trimming removed 0 bases from V and 7 bases from J, with 18 bases in between. Germline loops: CDR1 LGHNA, CDR2 YNFKEQ. DNA of the CDR3: TGTGCCAGCAGCCAAGATGATGGTACGGTAGTCGGTGGCTACACCTTC. Residues: CASSQDDGTVVGGYTF.

This chain connects TRBV4-2 to TRBJ1-4; D is possibly TRBD1 (5 bases). Germline CDR1 LGHNA, CDR2 YNFKEQ. V was shortened by 4 bases and J by 3 bases, with 9 bases between the two germline ends. The CDR3 has 14 amino acids. The DNA of the CDR3 is TGTGCCAGCAGCCCCGGGGGGGCTAATGAAAAACTGTTTTTT. This sequence encodes CASSPGGANEKLFF.

V and J are TRBV4-1 and TRBJ2-3; a weak D match, TRBD2 (6 bases). The CDR3 consists of 16 residues. V lost 4 bases and J lost 0, with 14 bases in between. From germline, CDR1 is MGHRA and CDR2 YSYEKL. The CDR3 DNA is TGCGCCAGCAGCCCACGGGACTGGTTAAGCACAGATACGCAGTATTTT. Translation gives CASSPRDWLSTDTQYF.

The J gene is TRBJ1-2, the V gene TRBV3-1 (or the pseudogene TRBV3-2); D is uncertain. The CDR3 has 14 residues. CDR1 is LGHDT, CDR2 YNNKEL, per germline (reference sequence). Between the trimmed V and J ends, which lost 1 base and 8 bases, there was a span of 14 bases. For the CDR3, the DNA is TGTGCCAGCAGCCAAGGGGTGAGAGGTCCGGGCTACACCTTC. Its protein product is CASSQGVRGPGYTF.

The chain has TRBV18 and TRBJ1-1; D is possibly TRBD1 (5 bases). Trimming removed 7 bases at V and 1 base at J, with 13 bases between. Germline loops: CDR1 KGHSH, CDR2 LQKENI. This CDR3 comprises 14 residues. CDR3 in DNA: TGTGCCAGCTACAGGTCCCAAGAGAACACTGAAGCTTTCTTT. Amino acid sequence: CASYRSQENTEAFF.

The J gene is TRBJ2-1, the V gene TRBV5-6; 13 bases are shared with TRBD2. The CDR3 has 15 amino acids. Trimming cost V 4 bases and J 8 bases; bases outside gene matches: 6. Per the germline V gene, CDR1 is SGHDT and CDR2 is YYEEEE. The CDR3 DNA follows: TGTGCCAGCAGCCGACTAGCGGGAGGCAGGGATGAGCAGTTCTTC. This gives the protein CASSRLAGGRDEQFF.

This rearrangement joins TRBV6-6 to TRBJ1-1; D is possibly TRBD1 (5 bases). Trimming took off 4 bases at V and 5 bases at J, with 20 bases between the two ends. Per germline, CDR1 MNHNY and CDR2 SVGAGI (reference sequence). This CDR3 has 16 residues. The DNA of the CDR3 is TGTGCCAGCAGTTCCGACCTTGTTGGGGCCGGGACTGAAGCTTTCTTT. Amino acids: CASSSDLVGAGTEAFF.

The chain has TRBV18 and TRBJ1-1; D is possibly TRBD1 (5 bases). Trimming shortened V by 3 bases and J by 1 base, and 6 bases separated the two germline ends. Germline assignment: CDR1 KGHSH and CDR2 LQKENI. There are 13 residues in the CDR3. CDR3 DNA sequence: TGTGCCAGCTCACCCCAGGGGAACACTGAAGCTTTCTTT. Translating gives CASSPQGNTEAFF.

This chain joins TRBV13 and TRBJ1-1; 7 bases map to TRBD1. V lost 2 bases to trimming and J lost 4 bases; unmatched junction nucleotides: 7. Germline CDR1 reads PRHDT; CDR2 reads FYEKMQ (reference sequence). The CDR3 is 15 residues long. DNA of the CDR3: TGTGCCAGCAGCTTAAGGGTAGGGGGCGGCACTGAAGCTTTCTTT. Amino acids: CASSLRVGGGTEAFF.

The chain employs TRBV5-4 and TRBJ2-2, with D tentatively TRBD2 (6 bases). V dropped 0 bases and J dropped 3 bases, with 12 bases sitting between them. The CDR3 runs to 16 residues. The V gene's germline CDR1 is SGHNT and CDR2 YYREEE (reference sequence). The CDR3 bases are TGTGCCAGCAGCTTGGAACCGGGAGTTGACACCGGGGAGCTGTTTTTT. Its translation: CASSLEPGVDTGELFF.

This chain links TRBV18 with TRBJ2-2; 7 nucleotides align to TRBD1. The CDR3 extends over 16 amino acids. Germline loops: CDR1 KGHSH, CDR2 LQKENI. J was trimmed by 2 bases and V by 4 bases; bases with no gene match: 7. The CDR3: CASSRGQDVNTGELFF. The CDR3 DNA reads as TGTGCCAGCTCACGAGGACAGGACGTTAACACCGGGGAGCTGTTTTTT. Supplemented by reference TRBV18 and TRBJ2-2, the full variable domain reads NAGVMQNPRHLVRRRGQEARLRCSPMKGHSHVYWYRQLPEEGLKFMVYLQKENIIDESGMPKERFSAEFPKEGPSILRIQQVVRGDSAAYFCASSRGQDVNTGELFFGEGSRLTVL.

This chain uses TRBV6-5 with TRBJ2-7; 10 bases are shared with TRBD1. Germline values: CDR1 MNHEY, CDR2 SVGAGI. V was clipped by 8 bases and J by 3 bases; unmatched bases: 7. CDR3 size: 14 residues. The CDR3 coding sequence is TGTGCCAGCTCTCCCGGGACAGGGGTCTACGAGCAGTACTTC. The encoded protein is CASSPGTGVYEQYF.

The chain couples TRBV7-2 to TRBJ2-1; D remains ambiguous. The V gene's germline CDR1 is SGHTA and CDR2 FQGNSA. This CDR3 region has 14 residues. V lost 5 bases and J lost 6, with 14 bases in between. CDR3: CASSPQFGINEQFF. The CDR3 DNA is TGTGCCAGCAGCCCACAGTTTGGAATCAATGAGCAGTTCTTC.

The rearrangement uses TRBV11-2 and TRBJ2-5, with a possible D match to TRBD1 (5 bases). The CDR3 spans 15 residues. Trimming shortened V by 2 bases and J by 1 base, and 11 bases separated the two germline ends. Germline assignment: CDR1 SGHAT and CDR2 FQNNGV. The CDR3 nucleotides read TGTGCCAGCAGCTTAAGGTCCAGGGCCCAAGAGACCCAGTACTTC. Amino acids: CASSLRSRAQETQYF.

V and J are TRBV5-4 and TRBJ2-2, with 8 positions matching TRBD2. This CDR3 comprises 16 residues. CDR1 SGHNT and CDR2 YYREEE come from the germline V gene (reference sequence). V lost 4 bases to trimming and J lost 3 bases; unmatched junction nucleotides: 8. CDR3 amino acids: CASSLPTGGDTGELFF. CDR3 DNA sequence: TGTGCCAGCAGCCTCCCGACGGGAGGGGACACCGGGGAGCTGTTTTTT. The complete variable domain, with remaining parts taken from reference TRBV5-4 and TRBJ2-2, reads ETGVTQSPTHLIKTRGQQVTLRCSSQSGHNTVSWYQQALGQGPQFIFQYYREEENGRGNFPPRFSGLQFPNYSSELNVNALELDDSALYLCASSLPTGGDTGELFFGEGSRLTVL.

This clone was recorded once. V gene TRBV7-2 combines with J gene TRBJ1-5; D call uncertain. V lost 4 bases and J 4 bases, leaving 14 bases between the germline ends. The germline CDR1 and CDR2 sequences are SGHTA and FQGNSA. The CDR3 covers 15 residues. The chain's CDR3 is CASSSAPLQNQPQHF. The CDR3 nucleotides read TGTGCCAGCAGCTCTGCACCGCTACAGAATCAGCCCCAGCATTTT.